The source of this TCR beta chain is a study of blood T cells in healthy people across ages. This CDR3 spans 11 amino acids. Germline values: CDR1 SGDLS, CDR2 YYNGEE. Trimming stripped 4 bases from V and 10 bases from J, with 9 bases between. For every donor, a draw yielded about 9.7 milliliters of peripheral blood. Samples had at least 6.5 million PBMCs isolated from them. This clonotype showed up just a few times. Alongside a J-beta primer mix, a sample-barcoded 5' primer served in a second PCR lasting about 7 to 11 cycles. A single record per CDR3 protein comes from TCRdb applying MiXCR to the 5' RACE reads. Of over a million distinct CDR3 sequences listed, under 55% are singletons.

Sequenced: blood. This TCR derives from a woman aged 60-75 years in good health. This rearrangement joins TRBV9 to TRBJ2-1; D unclear. The CDR3 coding sequence is TGTGCCAGCAGCTCCCGGTTAGAGCAGTTCTTC. Translated, it gives CASSSRLEQFF. The full variable domain, rest sourced from reference TRBV9 and TRBJ2-1, is DSGVTQTPKHLITATGQRVTLRCSPRSGDLSVYWYQQSLDQGLQFLIQYYNGEERAKGNILERFSAQQFPDLHSELNLSSLELGDSALYFCASSSRLEQFFGPGTRLTVL.